One sample yielded the 20 T cell receptor beta chains listed below, sequenced in a study of T cell responses to AZD1222 COVID-19 vaccine. The table came from immunoSEQ multiplex PCR; TCRdb's copy has only in-frame clones and leaves some out. This sample carries 120,000 to 150,000 clones, about 91% of them seen once, and the ten largest clones take 9.3%. Sample: peripheral blood, taken 28 days after the second AZD1222 dose. The receptor set was obtained from an adult who received the AZD1222 COVID-19 vaccine.

The V gene is TRBV7-9, the J gene TRBJ1-1; D call uncertain. Per germline, CDR1 SEHNR and CDR2 FQNEAQ (reference sequence). Between the trimmed V and J ends, which lost 4 bases and 1 base, there was a span of 25 bases. This CDR3 is 19 amino acids long. The CDR3 DNA is TGTGCCAGCAGCTCGGGCCCAATAAATATACCTTCAAGGAACACTGAAGCTTTCTTT. It yields the protein CASSSGPINIPSRNTEAFF.

V usage is TRBV5-5 and J usage is TRBJ1-5; 9 bases are shared with TRBD1. CDR3 size: 15 residues. Germline CDR1 SGHKS, CDR2 YYEKEE (reference sequence). J lost 0 bases, V lost 4 bases, and 2 bases had no gene match. CDR3 nucleotides: TGTGCCAGCAGCAGGGACAGGGCTAGCAATCAGCCCCAGCATTTT. It specifies CASSRDRASNQPQHF.

The V gene is TRBV18, the J gene TRBJ1-2, with D perhaps TRBD1 (6 bases). The V gene lost 6 bases and the J gene lost 2 bases, with 10 bases spanning the gap. CDR3 length equals 13 residues. The germline CDR1 and CDR2 sequences are KGHSH and LQKENI. DNA of the CDR3: TGTGCCAGCTCTCTTGACAGGAACTATGGCTACACCTTC. This sequence encodes CASSLDRNYGYTF.

Turning to this clone: Other nucleotide sequences in the sample specify the same CDR3. V usage is TRBV19 and J usage is TRBJ1-1; D gene unclear. V was clipped by 1 base and J by 5 bases, with 5 bases between them. The CDR3 length is 12 residues. Germline lookup yields CDR1 LNHDA and CDR2 SQIVND (reference sequence). In DNA form, the CDR3 reads TGTGCCAGTAGTATAGGACTGACTGAAGCTTTCTTT. Translating it yields CASSIGLTEAFF.

The sample holds one count of this clone. DNA of the CDR3: TGTGCCAGCAGCTTAGTGGCCGCCACAGTAGCTGAAGCTTTCTTT. It codes for CASSLVAATVAEAFF. This chain links TRBV7-6 with TRBJ1-1; the D is unclear. CDR1 is SGHVS and CDR2 is FNYEAQ in the germline V gene. The CDR3 has 15 residues. Trimming shortened V by 1 base and J by 6 bases, and 15 bases separated the two germline ends.

J is TRBJ2-2 and V is TRBV19; D remains unclear. This CDR3 comprises 13 residues. Trimming took off 7 bases at V and 0 bases at J, with 6 bases between the two ends. From germline, CDR1 is LNHDA and CDR2 SQIVND (reference sequence). As DNA, the CDR3 is TGTGCCAGTACAGCCACGAACACCGGGGAGCTGTTTTTT. It specifies CASTATNTGELFF.

The rearrangement joins TRBV7-3 to TRBJ1-1; 10 bases match TRBD1. There are 14 residues in the CDR3. V lost 7 bases, J lost 4 bases, and 6 bases stayed unmatched. CDR1 is SGHTA, CDR2 FQGTGA, per germline. The CDR3, as DNA: TGTGCCAGCACCATGACAGGGGGCACCACTGAAGCTTTCTTT. Translated, it gives CASTMTGGTTEAFF.

The rearrangement links TRBV3-1 (or the pseudogene TRBV3-2) to TRBJ1-2; D perhaps matches TRBD1 (6 bases). The germline V and J ends were trimmed by 9 bases and 4 bases, with 30 bases remaining between them. CDR3 length: 18 residues. Per germline, CDR1 LGHDT and CDR2 YNNKEL (reference sequence). CDR3 DNA sequence: TGTGCCAGTAGGAGGGACCCTCCGGGACATGGGGTCCCCTATGGCTACACCTTC. Amino acids: CASRRDPPGHGVPYGYTF.

The DNA for the CDR3 is TGCGCCAGCAGCTTGGAGGGCCCCGGGAACACCATATATTTT. It specifies CASSLEGPGNTIYF. V usage is TRBV5-1 and J usage is TRBJ1-3; D gene uncertain. Germline CDR1 SGHRS, CDR2 YFSETQ. CDR3 length: 14 residues. Trimming removed 0 bases at V and 7 bases at J, with 11 bases between.

The chain recombines TRBV7-9 with TRBJ2-7, with D uncertain. Looked up from germline, CDR1 is SEHNR and CDR2 is FQNEAQ (reference sequence). V was cut by 6 bases and J by 3 bases, with 15 bases left in between. The CDR3 runs to 14 residues. The CDR3 reads CASSSNFRYYEQYF. The CDR3 coding sequence is TGTGCCAGCAGTTCCAACTTTCGGTACTACGAGCAGTACTTC.

This clone was recorded only once. The rearrangement links TRBV5-4 to TRBJ1-3; weak D call: TRBD1 (6 bases). The V end was cut by 1 base, the J end by 0 bases, with 8 bases between. The CDR3 consists of 15 residues. The germline gives CDR1 SGHNT, CDR2 YYREEE (reference sequence). CDR3 sequence (DNA): TGTGCCAGCAGCTTGAGGGGGAGCTCTGGAAACACCATATATTTT. Translating gives CASSLRGSSGNTIYF. Full variable domain (rest looked up from reference TRBV5-4 and TRBJ1-3): ETGVTQSPTHLIKTRGQQVTLRCSSQSGHNTVSWYQQALGQGPQFIFQYYREEENGRGNFPPRFSGLQFPNYSSELNVNALELDDSALYLCASSLRGSSGNTIYFGEGSWLTVV.

The CDR3 bases are TGTGCCAGCAGTCCGTATTTGACTGAAGCTTTCTTT. The encoded protein is CASSPYLTEAFF. This chain uses TRBV28 with TRBJ1-1, with unresolved D. V lost 5 bases and J lost 5, with 9 bases in between. CDR3 size: 12 residues. The germline CDR1 and CDR2 sequences are MDHEN and SYDVKM.

This clone was counted a single time. The rearrangement joins TRBV27 to TRBJ2-1; D remains unclear. Trimming removed 2 bases at V and 4 bases at J, with 15 bases between. Germline V CDR1 and CDR2: MNHEY, SMNVEV (reference sequence). The CDR3 loop spans 16 amino acids. CDR3 amino acids: CASSLEFSAPYNEQFF. In DNA form, the CDR3 reads TGTGCCAGCAGTTTAGAGTTTTCGGCACCTTACAATGAGCAGTTCTTC.

The chain carries TRBV28 and TRBJ1-5; D is possibly TRBD1 (5 bases). The germline gives CDR1 MDHEN, CDR2 SYDVKM. Trimming pared 2 bases from V and 2 bases from J, leaving 13 bases between. The CDR3 contains 16 residues. The CDR3 DNA reads TGTGCCAGCAGTTTAGCAGTACGGGGGGGCAATCAGCCCCAGCATTTT. Its translation: CASSLAVRGGNQPQHF.

This chain connects TRBV11-1 to TRBJ2-1; no definite D call. Per germline, CDR1 SGHAT and CDR2 FQDESV (reference sequence). The CDR3 contains 14 residues. Trimming pared 2 bases from V and 5 bases from J, leaving 10 bases between. The CDR3 bases are TGTGCCAGCAGCTTATATGATTCAAACAATGAGCAGTTCTTC. Its translation: CASSLYDSNNEQFF.

The chain is built from TRBV19 and TRBJ2-7; weak D call: TRBD2 (5 bases). Trimming shortened V by 5 bases and J by 5 bases, and 19 bases separated the two germline ends. Germline CDR1 LNHDA, CDR2 SQIVND (reference sequence). The CDR3 extends over 15 amino acids. The CDR3 DNA reads as TGTGCCAGTAGTCCGGGATCGTTTCCGGGAAACGAGCAGTACTTC. Its translation: CASSPGSFPGNEQYF.

The chain is built from TRBV11-3 and TRBJ2-3; D might be TRBD2 (6 bases). V was cut by 1 base and J by 0 bases, with 11 bases left in between. CDR3 size: 16 residues. Germline V gene lookup returns CDR1 SGHNT and CDR2 YENEEA. CDR3 protein: CASSLGIAESTDTQYF. For the CDR3, the DNA is TGTGCCAGCAGCTTAGGAATAGCGGAGAGCACAGATACGCAGTATTTT.

The chain is built from TRBV5-4 and TRBJ2-7; maybe TRBD1 (5 bases). The V gene's germline CDR1 is SGHNT and CDR2 YYREEE (reference sequence). Trimming took off 1 base at V and 2 bases at J, with 10 bases between the two ends. The CDR3 runs to 14 residues. The CDR3 reads CASSLQGPTYEQYV. CDR3 sequence (DNA): TGTGCCAGCAGCTTGCAGGGCCCAACCTACGAGCAGTACGTC.

The chain uses TRBV11-3 and TRBJ2-3; D is perhaps TRBD2 (6 bases). The CDR3 covers 16 residues. Germline CDR1 and CDR2: SGHNT and YENEEA. Trimming took 0 bases from V and 1 from J, leaving 11 bases between them. This CDR3 reads CASSLDGTQGTDTQYF. CDR3 DNA sequence: TGTGCCAGCAGCTTAGACGGGACTCAGGGCACAGATACGCAGTATTTT.

The DNA for the CDR3 is TGCAGCGTCGCAGGGGATGGGGAGCTGTTTTTT. Protein sequence: CSVAGDGELFF. The chain has TRBV29-1 and TRBJ2-2; perhaps TRBD1 as D (6 bases). Germline assignment: CDR1 SQVTM and CDR2 ANQGSEA. The CDR3 has 11 amino acids. V lost 6 bases, J lost 8 bases, and 10 bases lay in between.